Listed below are T cell receptor beta chains from one sample, sequenced in a study of blood T cell repertoires in COVID-19. Clones were read by immunoSEQ multiplex PCR, and TCRdb kept only the in-frame ones, dropping some. Of 150,000 to 200,000 clones in the sample, around three quarters were seen once. The sample comprised peripheral blood. The receptor set was obtained from a man between 60 and 75 years old with active or convalescent COVID-19. Each CDR3 is given without its conserved first and last residue. A D gene is named only where the DNA matches it firmly. Clone size is shown for a subset of rows, as once, few, many or a class of expanded clone.

few TRBV5-1 TRBD1 ASSQTGSYTGELF
many TRBV6-2/TRBV6-3 . ASSYGGRGYQPQH
. TRBV7-8 TRBD2 ASSLGLAGGRETQY
. TRBV2 . ASSEGLGQETQY
once TRBV27 TRBD2 ASRQTSGRVETQY
. TRBV27 . ASTQETQY
. TRBV19 TRBD2 ASSITGLAGGWDNEQF
once TRBV2 . ASSDLGRNSPLH
. TRBV27 TRBD1 ASSFTGTGGGETQY
. TRBV6-5 . ASNAVGAAYEQY
. TRBV2 . ASLRGEGTGELF
once TRBV3-1/TRBV3-2 . ASTLRGYNEQF
. TRBV3-1/TRBV3-2 TRBD2 ASSPLAGVGNEQF
. TRBV10-3 TRBD1 AISESLGTGQETQY
. TRBV29-1 . SAPTGTGELF
few TRBV7-2 . ASSSNGGPEQY
. TRBV7-2 . ASSVPQRLAKNIQY
. TRBV7-3 TRBD1 ASSPGQAANTGELF
. TRBV7-3 . ASSLGLIQNTEAF
. TRBV14 . ASSHSPTAGRGGYT
. TRBV5-5 TRBD2 ASRTAGSGTDTQY
. TRBV5-6 TRBD1 ASRFSGTDYGYT
few TRBV27 . ASRARAVSGEQY
. TRBV7-3 TRBD2 ASSPGLAGDRREQF
. TRBV9 . ASSGPLGGGSGNTIY
. TRBV28 . ASSLGLTSGANVLT
. TRBV30 TRBD1 AWSARTGGAGTEAF
. TRBV3-1/TRBV3-2 . ASSQRGLGEKLF
. TRBV18 TRBD1 ASSPSGGTEAF
. TRBV6-5 TRBD2 ATVPGLAGWNEQF
. TRBV5-4 TRBD2 ASSKSGTSQF
. TRBV20-1 . SASKLNTGELF
. TRBV9 . ASSVRLSPGGYT
. TRBV4-3 . ASSQDLIGGASTDTQY
. TRBV5-1 . ASSSTGRSYNEQF
. TRBV12-3/TRBV12-4 TRBD2 ASSPNGGNAQY
once TRBV5-6 . ASTREGFSGNTIY
. TRBV5-6 TRBD2 ASSLEGGLGENIQY
. TRBV23-1 . ASSQSVTGSKQPQH
. TRBV20-1 . SAQRQDEQY